This is a list of T cell receptor beta chains from one sample in a study of T cell responses to AZD1222 COVID-19 vaccine. Clones were read by immunoSEQ multiplex PCR, and TCRdb kept only the in-frame ones, dropping some. The sample lists under 200,000 clones, about 95% occurring once. The sequences come from peripheral blood, collected on day 0 of AZD1222 vaccination. The receptors shown here come from an adult in good health. Each CDR3 is given without its conserved first and last residue. The order of the fields is J gene, V gene, CDR3 protein.

TRBJ1-1,TRBV11-2,ASSLRQNTEAF
TRBJ2-7,TRBV10-2,ASSESSGIYEQY
TRBJ2-1,TRBV18,ASSPNPLWGNEQF
TRBJ2-1,TRBV6-4,ASSDSHEVTNEQF
TRBJ2-1,TRBV29-1,SVEEPRVRNEQF
TRBJ1-2,TRBV2,ASSVGQGDGYT
TRBJ2-5,TRBV2,ASSRDRQETQY
TRBJ2-3,TRBV3-1/TRBV3-2,ASSLGGRNTDTQY
TRBJ2-3,TRBV10-3,APGLAGGGEKFTDTQY
TRBJ2-3,TRBV28,ASSFGRDLADTQY
TRBJ2-1,TRBV6-4,ASSAGQAGDEQF
TRBJ2-1,TRBV5-1,ASSLALSAYEQF
TRBJ1-2,TRBV5-1,ASSLETARQGYT
TRBJ2-2,TRBV7-6,ASSLTGDLNTGELF
TRBJ1-5,TRBV7-2,ASSSGPTNQPQH
TRBJ1-1,TRBV10-1,ASSERANTEAF
TRBJ2-1,TRBV7-2,ASSHGRRVEQF
TRBJ2-5,TRBV27,ASRRVVGSSQTQY
TRBJ2-7,TRBV7-8,ASHGLMFAPYEQY
TRBJ2-7,TRBV11-3,ASSPGTSGQSSYEQY
TRBJ2-7,TRBV5-1,ASSTRQGSYEQY
TRBJ1-3,TRBV19,ASSGEPLSSGNTIY
TRBJ2-2,TRBV28,ASIQGATGELF
TRBJ1-2,TRBV6-1,ASSEDGSKDRGHGYT
TRBJ2-7,TRBV4-1,ASSLPTSRGHEQY
TRBJ2-1,TRBV7-9,ASTRRSYNEQF
TRBJ2-1,TRBV27,ASRTRLAGYNEQF
TRBJ1-1,TRBV7-9,ASSQTGITEAF
TRBJ1-4,TRBV5-1,ASSLEGGNEKLF
TRBJ2-3,TRBV19,ASNRGQLSTDTQY
TRBJ1-2,TRBV6-5,ASRARGYYGYT
TRBJ2-1,TRBV20-1,SASVELAGSNEQF
TRBJ2-3,TRBV6-1,ASSELGGDGTDTQY
TRBJ2-7,TRBV3-1/TRBV3-2,ASSPWTSGSYEQY
TRBJ1-1,TRBV2,ASSWDSPNTEAF
TRBJ1-2,TRBV27,ASNLSGGEGGYT
TRBJ1-5,TRBV11-2,ASSLLPGQGLPQH
TRBJ1-6,TRBV6-5,ASWGGGGGPLH
TRBJ1-4,TRBV30,AWSVLGKGLLVEKLF
TRBJ1-4,TRBV19,ASGDGKNFRANEKLF
TRBJ2-1,TRBV7-3,ASSLVPTSDEQF
TRBJ2-2,TRBV6-4,ASSDRVVVGELF
TRBJ1-6,TRBV5-1,ASSLENSPLH
TRBJ2-2,TRBV6-2/TRBV6-3,ASSHVMGVANTGELF